A selection of T cell receptor beta chains follows, all from one sample in a study of siplizumab effects on memory and regulatory T cells. Repertoires were generated with immunoSEQ multiplex PCR, while TCRdb's copy carries only in-frame clones and drops some. The data show about 100,000 clones, approximately 90% seen once. The sample comprised CD4+ T cells sorted from blood. These TCRs come from a human donor in good health. Each CDR3 is given with its conserved first and last residue. The D gene is left open where the match is weak. The size entry is marked missing in some rows and otherwise reads once, few, many or a size class.

CDR3 protein	CDR3 DNA	J gene	D gene	V gene	clone size
CASRPDGSYGYTF	TGTGCCAGCAGACCGGACGGAAGCTATGGCTACACCTTC	TRBJ1-2	NA	TRBV2	NA
CASSLGWNNEQFF	TGTGCCAGCAGCTTAGGGTGGAATAATGAGCAGTTCTTC	TRBJ2-1	NA	TRBV11-1	NA
CATSRDGFGLAGDEQYF	TGTGCCACCAGCAGAGACGGTTTCGGGCTAGCGGGAGACGAGCAGTACTTC	TRBJ2-7	TRBD2	TRBV15	NA
CASSRLGGSQPQHF	TGTGCCAGCAGTCGCCTTGGGGGGAGCCAGCCCCAGCATTTT	TRBJ1-5	NA	TRBV6-5	NA
CAISRDPNQPQHF	TGTGCCATCTCCCGGGACCCCAATCAGCCCCAGCATTTT	TRBJ1-5	NA	TRBV10-3	NA
CSVGGTGSDLKSYTF	TGCAGCGTTGGAGGGACAGGGAGCGATTTGAAAAGCTACACCTTC	TRBJ1-2	TRBD1	TRBV29-1	NA
CASSPESGSPYNEQFF	TGTGCCAGCTCACCTGAGAGCGGGAGCCCGTACAATGAGCAGTTCTTC	TRBJ2-1	TRBD2	TRBV18	NA
CASRSRKGGTGHGYTF	TGTGCCAGCAGATCGCGGAAGGGGGGGACAGGGCATGGCTACACCTTC	TRBJ1-2	TRBD1	TRBV5-4	NA
CASSSRRYRNQETQYF	TGCGCCAGCAGCTCCCGTCGGTACAGGAACCAAGAGACCCAGTACTTC	TRBJ2-5	NA	TRBV5-1	NA
CASSEALISQTKSPYEQYF	TGTGCCAGCAGTGAAGCGCTTATCAGCCAGACAAAAAGCCCCTACGAGCAGTACTTC	TRBJ2-7	NA	TRBV6-1	NA
CASSPRRTAVDTQYF	TGTGCCAGCAGCCCCCGCCGGACAGCGGTGGATACGCAGTATTTT	TRBJ2-3	NA	TRBV7-9	NA
CASKVTGGTDTQYF	TGTGCCAGCAAAGTGACAGGGGGCACAGATACGCAGTATTTT	TRBJ2-3	TRBD1	TRBV27	NA
CASSLQGKNTEAFF	TGTGCCAGCAGTTTACAGGGGAAGAACACTGAAGCTTTCTTT	TRBJ1-1	NA	TRBV27	NA
CASRTGGTGELFF	TGTGCCAGCAGGACAGGGGGCACCGGGGAGCTGTTTTTT	TRBJ2-2	TRBD1	TRBV25-1	NA
CAISESSPRATEAFF	TGTGCCATCAGTGAGTCGAGTCCCAGGGCCACTGAAGCTTTCTTT	TRBJ1-1	NA	TRBV10-3	NA
CASSVAVHGIRETQYF	TGTGCCAGCAGCGTAGCCGTACATGGGATAAGAGAGACCCAGTACTTC	TRBJ2-5	NA	TRBV9	NA
CASSLVGRVEQFF	TGTGCCAGCAGCTTAGTCGGCAGGGTTGAGCAGTTCTTC	TRBJ2-1	NA	TRBV11-2	NA
CASRDREHQPQHF	TGTGCCAGCCGGGACAGAGAACATCAGCCCCAGCATTTT	TRBJ1-5	TRBD1	TRBV27	NA
CASSRTSGTKTQYF	TGTGCCAGCAGCAGGACTAGCGGGACGAAGACCCAGTACTTC	TRBJ2-5	TRBD2	TRBV2	NA
CAWKGQGLEQYF	TGTGCCTGGAAGGGACAGGGTCTCGAGCAGTACTTC	TRBJ2-7	TRBD1	TRBV30	NA
CASSLGRTMYEQYF	TGTGCCAGCAGCTTGGGAAGGACTATGTACGAGCAGTACTTC	TRBJ2-7	NA	TRBV5-6	NA
CASSCIGGTVLHF	TGTGCCAGCAGCTGCATTGGGGGGACAGTCCTCCACTTT	TRBJ1-6	NA	TRBV21-1	NA
CASSSTGNYGYTF	TGTGCCAGCAGTTCCACAGGCAACTATGGCTACACCTTC	TRBJ1-2	NA	TRBV6-6	NA
CASISGPGRINYGYTF	TGTGCCAGTATTAGTGGGCCGGGAAGAATTAACTATGGCTACACCTTC	TRBJ1-2	NA	TRBV19	NA
CASSGAAVGYTF	TGTGCCAGTAGTGGTGCAGCCGTGGGCTACACCTTC	TRBJ1-2	NA	TRBV19	NA
CASSLRDPRAYEQYF	TGTGCCAGCTCACTCCGGGACCCCCGTGCCTACGAGCAGTACTTC	TRBJ2-7	NA	TRBV18	NA
CASSPRQGQGSPLHF	TGCGCCAGCAGCCCCCGCCAGGGCCAGGGATCACCCCTCCACTTT	TRBJ1-6	NA	TRBV5-1	NA
CASSLIGTGGTDTQYF	TGTGCCAGCAGCTTAATCGGGACAGGGGGCACAGATACGCAGTATTTT	TRBJ2-3	TRBD1	TRBV5-4	NA
CACTDARTLPREQYF	TGTGCCTGTACCGACGCCCGGACCCTCCCCAGGGAGCAGTACTTC	TRBJ2-7	NA	TRBV30	NA
CAWSVEGTGGTF	TGTGCCTGGAGTGTAGAAGGCACAGGGGGTACGTTT	TRBJ2-3	TRBD1	TRBV30	NA
CASSPQAGARYEQYF	TGTGCCAGCAGTCCTCAAGCGGGAGCGCGGTACGAGCAGTACTTC	TRBJ2-7	TRBD2	TRBV28	NA
CASSASSGPKETQYF	TGTGCCAGCAGTGCTTCTAGCGGTCCGAAAGAGACCCAGTACTTC	TRBJ2-5	TRBD2	TRBV25-1	NA
CASSLDSGPSGEQFF	TGCGCCAGCAGCTTGGATAGCGGGCCCTCCGGTGAGCAGTTCTTC	TRBJ2-1	TRBD2	TRBV5-1	once
CASKFRIAKNIQYF	TGTGCCAGCAAGTTCCGGATAGCCAAAAACATTCAGTACTTC	TRBJ2-4	NA	TRBV13	NA
CASSPSSGMKTQYF	TGTGCCAGCAGCCCGTCTAGCGGGATGAAGACCCAGTACTTC	TRBJ2-5	TRBD2	TRBV7-8	NA
CAWSVGGRSTDTQYF	TGTGCCTGGAGTGTAGGGGGGCGAAGCACAGATACGCAGTATTTT	TRBJ2-3	NA	TRBV30	NA
CASSSAGGSGNTIYF	TGTGCCAGCAGTTCCGCGGGGGGCTCTGGAAACACCATATATTTT	TRBJ1-3	NA	TRBV28	NA
CASSLKSDRRNTEAFF	TGTGCCAGCTCCCTTAAGTCGGACAGACGGAACACTGAAGCTTTCTTT	TRBJ1-1	NA	TRBV18	NA
CASSSTRTATYGYTF	TGTGCCAGCAGCTCTACACGGACAGCCACCTATGGCTACACCTTC	TRBJ1-2	NA	TRBV6-5	NA
CASSYRQGGRNTIYF	TGTGCCAGCAGTTACCGGCAGGGGGGACGAAACACCATATATTTT	TRBJ1-3	TRBD1	TRBV6-5	few
CAWSLWGSEQYF	TGTGCCTGGAGTCTTTGGGGCTCCGAGCAGTACTTC	TRBJ2-7	NA	TRBV30	once
CASSINTPYGYTF	TGTGCCAGTAGTATAAACACACCCTATGGCTACACCTTC	TRBJ1-2	NA	TRBV19	NA
CASSPDRLRGGLFF	TGTGCCAGCTCACCAGATCGTCTGAGAGGAGGACTGTTTTTT	TRBJ1-4	NA	TRBV18	NA
CAWSKEGVFF	TGTGCCTGGAGTAAGGAGGGGGTGTTTTTT	TRBJ2-2	NA	TRBV30	NA
CASMGRWPTDTQYF	TGTGCCAGTATGGGCAGGTGGCCAACAGATACGCAGTATTTT	TRBJ2-3	NA	TRBV19	NA
CASSLGEGKGYGYTF	TGTGCCAGCAGCTTAGGGGAAGGCAAGGGCTATGGCTACACCTTC	TRBJ1-2	NA	TRBV7-2	NA
CASSSREFGELFF	TGTGCCAGCAGCTCCCGGGAGTTCGGGGAGCTGTTTTTT	TRBJ2-2	NA	TRBV5-4	NA
CALKRASTEAFF	TGTGCCCTAAAAAGGGCGAGCACTGAAGCTTTCTTT	TRBJ1-1	NA	TRBV30	NA